The text below deals with one T cell receptor (beta chain). Its cognate antigen is unknown. Before any sequencing was done, the ViraFEST assay used viral peptide pools to expand antigen-specific CD4+ T cells. Following culture for roughly 10 days, CD4+ T cells were isolated. Nucleocapsid antibodies stayed negative before and after vaccination, showing no earlier SARS-CoV-2 infection. Half the medium was replaced with IL-2 medium on days 3 and 7. This sample was taken from a study of vaccination effects on CD4 cells after COVID-19. Study details: As their vaccination, participants received two doses of either BNT162b2 or mRNA-1273.

The repertoire was sequenced with immunoSEQ multiplex PCR; TCRdb's copy has only in-frame clones and lacks some. The data contain tens of thousands of clones, 77% of them singletons. The CDR3 loop spans 14 amino acids. J lost 5 bases, V lost 2 bases, and 3 bases had no gene match. CDR1 SGDLS and CDR2 YYNGEE come from the germline V gene. This receptor was identified in a human donor who received a COVID-19 vaccine. V and J are TRBV9 and TRBJ1-4; 7 bases line up with TRBD1. The sequencing used CD4+ T cells from PBMCs cultured with HCoV-NL63 spike peptides, collected before COVID-19 vaccination. In DNA form, the CDR3 reads TGTGCCAGCAGCGTCAGGGGGGGGAATGAAAAACTGTTTTTT. Amino acid sequence: CASSVRGGNEKLFF. Combining the CDR3 with reference TRBV9 and TRBJ1-4 gives the whole variable domain DSGVTQTPKHLITATGQRVTLRCSPRSGDLSVYWYQQSLDQGLQFLIQYYNGEERAKGNILERFSAQQFPDLHSELNLSSLELGDSALYFCASSVRGGNEKLFFGSGTQLSVL.